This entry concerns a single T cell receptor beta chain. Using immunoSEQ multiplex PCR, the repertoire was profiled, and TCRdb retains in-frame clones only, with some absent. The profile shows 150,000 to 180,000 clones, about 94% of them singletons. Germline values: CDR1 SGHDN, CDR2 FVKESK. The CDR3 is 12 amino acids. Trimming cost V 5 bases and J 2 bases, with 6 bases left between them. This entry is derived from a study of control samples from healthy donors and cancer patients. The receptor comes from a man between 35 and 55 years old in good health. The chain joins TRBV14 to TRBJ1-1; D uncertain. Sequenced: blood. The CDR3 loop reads CASSETNTEAFF. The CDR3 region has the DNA TGTGCCAGCAGCGAAACCAACACTGAAGCTTTCTTT.